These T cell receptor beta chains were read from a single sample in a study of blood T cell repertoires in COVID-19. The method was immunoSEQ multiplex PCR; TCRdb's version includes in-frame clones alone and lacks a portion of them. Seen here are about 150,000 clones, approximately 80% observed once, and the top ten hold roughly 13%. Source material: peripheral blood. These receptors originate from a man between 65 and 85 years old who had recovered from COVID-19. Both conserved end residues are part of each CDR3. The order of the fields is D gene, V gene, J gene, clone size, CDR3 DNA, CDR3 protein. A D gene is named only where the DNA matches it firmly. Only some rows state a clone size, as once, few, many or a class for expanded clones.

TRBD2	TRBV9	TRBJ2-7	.	TGTGCCAGCAGCGCGGGACTAGCGAGCGAGCAGTACTTC	CASSAGLASEQYF
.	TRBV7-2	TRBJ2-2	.	TGTGCCAGCAGCTTAGTCCCTACGAACACCGGGGAGCTGTTTTTT	CASSLVPTNTGELFF
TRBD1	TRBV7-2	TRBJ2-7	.	TGTGCCAGCAGCTTTACCGGGACAGGGTCCTACGAGCAGTACTTC	CASSFTGTGSYEQYF
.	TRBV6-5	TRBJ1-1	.	TGTGCCAGCAGTTCCACTGAACCGGGTGATGACACTGAAGCTTTCTTT	CASSSTEPGDDTEAFF
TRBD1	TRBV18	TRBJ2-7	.	TGTGCCAGCTCACCGACGGGACAGGGGACCTACGAGCAGTACTTC	CASSPTGQGTYEQYF
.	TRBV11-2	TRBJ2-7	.	TGTGCCAGCAGCTTACGTCTAGGGGACGAGCAGTACTTC	CASSLRLGDEQYF
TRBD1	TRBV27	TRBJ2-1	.	TGTGCCAGCAGTTCTGACAGGGCCTACAATGAGCAGTTCTTC	CASSSDRAYNEQFF
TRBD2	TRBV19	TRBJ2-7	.	TGTGCCAGTAGTACCTTCTCTCCATCCGGGGGGGTGCCCAACTCCTACGAGCAGTACTTC	CASSTFSPSGGVPNSYEQYF
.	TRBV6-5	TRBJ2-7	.	TGTGCCAGCAGTTACAGTGGCAGGGTGTTCTACGAGCAGTACTTC	CASSYSGRVFYEQYF
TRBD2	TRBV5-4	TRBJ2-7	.	TGTGCCAGCAGCTTGTATGGGGAGTCTAGCGGCAACTACGAGCAGTACTTC	CASSLYGESSGNYEQYF
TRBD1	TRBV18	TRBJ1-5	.	TGTGCCAGCTCACCACCGGACAGGGTCAATCAGCCCCAGCATTTT	CASSPPDRVNQPQHF
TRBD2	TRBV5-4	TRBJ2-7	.	TGTGCCAGCAGTGACCTCGCGGGAGAGAACGAGCAGTACTTC	CASSDLAGENEQYF
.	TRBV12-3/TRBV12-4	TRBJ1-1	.	TGTGCCAGCAGTTTACGCGAGAACACTGAAGCTTTCTTT	CASSLRENTEAFF
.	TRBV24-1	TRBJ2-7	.	TGTGCCACCTCCCCCGGAGACGTCTCCTACGAGCAGTACTTC	CATSPGDVSYEQYF
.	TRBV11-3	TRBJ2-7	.	TGTGCCAGCAGCGGAACTACTAGCGAGCAGTACTTC	CASSGTTSEQYF
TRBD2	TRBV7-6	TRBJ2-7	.	TGTGCCAGCAGCCAGGGACTAGCGGGGTACGAGCAGTACTTC	CASSQGLAGYEQYF
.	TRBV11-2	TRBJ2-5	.	TGTGCCAGCAGCTTGTCGACAATCCAAGAGACCCAGTACTTC	CASSLSTIQETQYF
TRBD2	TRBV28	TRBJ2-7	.	TGTGCCAGCAGACTAGCGGGAGCCGAGCAGTACTTC	CASRLAGAEQYF
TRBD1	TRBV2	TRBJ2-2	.	TGTGCCAGCGGCTTGGGGGCAGGGGGCTGGGTGTTTTTT	CASGLGAGGWVFF
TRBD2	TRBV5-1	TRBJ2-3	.	TGCGCCAGCATTCGCGGAACTAGCGGCACAGATACGCAGTATTTT	CASIRGTSGTDTQYF
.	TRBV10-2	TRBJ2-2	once	TGCGCCAGCAGTGACTGGGACAAGAACACCGGGGAGCTGTTTTTT	CASSDWDKNTGELFF
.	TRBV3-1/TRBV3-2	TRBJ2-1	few	TGTGCCAGCAGCCAAGATAATTTCGGTGAGCAGTTCTTC	CASSQDNFGEQFF
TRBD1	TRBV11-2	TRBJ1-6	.	TGTGCCAGCAGCTACGGGACAGGCGTAAATTCACCCCTCCACTTT	CASSYGTGVNSPLHF
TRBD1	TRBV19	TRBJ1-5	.	TGTGCCAGCGAGGGACAGGGGGTACAGCCCCAGCATTTT	CASEGQGVQPQHF
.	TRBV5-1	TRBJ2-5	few	TGCGCCAGCAGCTTGGTGGGCAGCCAAGAGACCCAGTACTTC	CASSLVGSQETQYF
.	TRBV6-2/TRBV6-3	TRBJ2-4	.	TGTGCCAGCAGCCCTTCGAGTGTAATCCAGGGCGGCAACATTCAGTACTTC	CASSPSSVIQGGNIQYF
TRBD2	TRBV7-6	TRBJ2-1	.	TGTGCCAGCAGCTTAGCCGCGGGGGGTTACAATGAGCAGTTCTTC	CASSLAAGGYNEQFF
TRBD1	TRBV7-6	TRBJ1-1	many	TGTGCCAGCAGCAGAGGAGGACAGGCCAGGAACACTGAAGCTTTCTTT	CASSRGGQARNTEAFF
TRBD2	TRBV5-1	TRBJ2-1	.	TGCGCCAGCAGCTTGGTAGCGGGAAACAATGAGCAGTTCTTC	CASSLVAGNNEQFF
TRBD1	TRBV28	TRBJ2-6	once	TGTGCCAGCAGTCAGGGGGTTGACGGGGCCAACGTCCTGACTTTC	CASSQGVDGANVLTF
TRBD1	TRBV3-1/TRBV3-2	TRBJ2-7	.	TGTGCCAGCAGACGACAGGGAGTCGAAGAGCAGTACTTC	CASRRQGVEEQYF
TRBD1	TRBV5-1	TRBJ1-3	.	TGCGCCAGCAGCTTGTCTGGGACAGGGCAGGCTGGAAACACCATATATTTT	CASSLSGTGQAGNTIYF
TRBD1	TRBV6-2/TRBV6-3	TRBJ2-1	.	TGTGCCAGCAACCCCCGGGACAGGGTTGTCAATGAGCAGTTCTTC	CASNPRDRVVNEQFF
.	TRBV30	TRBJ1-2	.	TGTGCCTGGAGTGGAGGTGCCTGGGGCTACACCTTC	CAWSGGAWGYTF
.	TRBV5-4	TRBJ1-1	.	TGTGCCAGCAGCTTGACGGACGGAGGGTTCGCTGAAGCTTTCTTT	CASSLTDGGFAEAFF
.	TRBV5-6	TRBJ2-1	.	TGTGCCAGCAGTGGGCGTTACAATGAGCAGTTCTTC	CASSGRYNEQFF
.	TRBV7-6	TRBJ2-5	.	TGTGCCAGCAGCTTAGGGGCGACAAAAGAGACCCAGTACTTC	CASSLGATKETQYF
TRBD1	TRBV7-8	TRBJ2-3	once	TGTGCCAGCAGCTACAGACAGGGGGCGGCCACAGATACGCAGTATTTT	CASSYRQGAATDTQYF
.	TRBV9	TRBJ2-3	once	TGTGCCAGCAGCGTAATTAGCGACAACACAGATACGCAGTATTTT	CASSVISDNTDTQYF
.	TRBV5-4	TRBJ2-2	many	TGTGCCAGCAGCTCCGAGCCTAATAATGGAGGGGCCGGGGAGCTGTTTTTT	CASSSEPNNGGAGELFF
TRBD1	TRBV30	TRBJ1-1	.	TGTGCCTGGAGTCCCCGGGACAGGGCTACTGAAGCTTTCTTT	CAWSPRDRATEAFF
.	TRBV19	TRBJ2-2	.	TGTGCCAGTAGGCCAGGACAAACGAACACCGGGGAGCTGTTTTTT	CASRPGQTNTGELFF
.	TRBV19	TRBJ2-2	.	TGTGCCAGTAGGGAGGGAGCCGTGAACACCGGGGAGCTGTTTTTT	CASREGAVNTGELFF
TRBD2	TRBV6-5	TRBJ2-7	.	TGTGCCAGCAGCCGGAGACTAGCGGATACCTACGAGCAGTACTTC	CASSRRLADTYEQYF
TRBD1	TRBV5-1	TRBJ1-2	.	TGCGCCAGCAGCTTGAGGGACAGGGGCTATGGCTACACCTTC	CASSLRDRGYGYTF
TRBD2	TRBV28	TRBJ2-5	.	TGTGCCAGCAGTTTAAATGGCGGGAGGGGACAAGAGACCCAGTACTTC	CASSLNGGRGQETQYF